One T cell receptor beta chain is described in this entry. This clone was seen at least ten times. The antigen this receptor binds is unknown. No base-level quality is on record; no much larger clone is a single base apart. The data were obtained in a study of metastatic and nonmetastatic thyroid tumors (dated by TCRdb to between 2020 and 2021). At the level of the whole study: For patients with malignant and with benign thyroid disease, the researchers compared repertoires between peripheral blood samples and tumor or nodule tissue samples.

Before undergoing thyroid surgery, none of the patients had been given any kind of treatment. The study retrospectively analysed patient clinical samples collected from 2012 to 2018 using T-cell receptor beta sequencing. Libraries came from PCR. Data came from an Illumina HiSeq 4000. The TCR beta-chain CDR3 region of each patient was profiled by high-throughput sequencing. The authors' analysis ran thus. The researchers built a classifier to tell apart papillary thyroid cancer patients with distant metastasis, based on CDR3 differences among clinicopathological groups. The Shannon index was used to measure repertoire diversity, and the Morisita-Horn index was used to measure how similar tumor and blood repertoires were. Using fastp trimming at Q25 and MiXCR clonotype assembly, TCRdb reanalyzed the public sequencing data and kept in-frame beta chains. These V and J calls are TCRdb output, not the study's own analysis. Recorded for this sample are 10,000 to 15,000 clones; around 10% of them occurred a single time. Of the sample, 30% to 35% is held by the ten largest clones.

Overall study outcomes, separate from this receptor: In both blood and tumor samples, malignant tumors were reported to have significantly higher TCR beta diversity than benign nodules.

The CDR3 holds 14 amino acids from the cysteine to the phenylalanine. Of the read, only the CDR3 DNA is kept; its 42 bases are in frame from base 1. Reading the germline V gene (reference sequence) gives CDR1 SEHNR and CDR2 FQNEAQ. V and J lose 5 bases and 5 bases, and a span of 15 bases separates them. The sequencing sample was made of blood. The rearrangement joined TRBV7-9 to TRBJ2-5, and TRBD2 may be the D gene, going by 6 matching bases. This receptor was obtained from a female donor with papillary thyroid cancer or a benign thyroid nodule (not recorded which). Some clones in this sample may be carry-over from other donors' samples. Read as DNA, the sequence is TGTGCCAGCAGCGAGGCGGGGAAGGGTGAGACCCAGTACTTC. The translation is CASSEAGKGETQYF.